The entry that follows covers one TCR beta chain sequence. The germline gives CDR1 LNHDA, CDR2 SQIVND (reference sequence). The length of the CDR3 is 18 residues. The trim removed 3 bases at V and 1 base at J, leaving 7 bases unmatched. The entry originates in a study of siplizumab effects on memory and regulatory T cells. Sequencing was performed with immunoSEQ multiplex PCR; in TCRdb, only in-frame clones are kept and a portion is missing. Of about 120,000 clones listed, roughly 94% are singletons. Input material: non-Treg CD4+ T cells sorted from blood. This chain links TRBV19 with TRBJ2-4; TRBD2 aligns across 12 bases. The receptor's source is a human donor in good health. DNA of the CDR3: TGTGCCAGTAGTATTTCCCTAGCGGGAGGGGGGGCCAAAAACATTCAGTACTTC. Protein sequence: CASSISLAGGGAKNIQYF.